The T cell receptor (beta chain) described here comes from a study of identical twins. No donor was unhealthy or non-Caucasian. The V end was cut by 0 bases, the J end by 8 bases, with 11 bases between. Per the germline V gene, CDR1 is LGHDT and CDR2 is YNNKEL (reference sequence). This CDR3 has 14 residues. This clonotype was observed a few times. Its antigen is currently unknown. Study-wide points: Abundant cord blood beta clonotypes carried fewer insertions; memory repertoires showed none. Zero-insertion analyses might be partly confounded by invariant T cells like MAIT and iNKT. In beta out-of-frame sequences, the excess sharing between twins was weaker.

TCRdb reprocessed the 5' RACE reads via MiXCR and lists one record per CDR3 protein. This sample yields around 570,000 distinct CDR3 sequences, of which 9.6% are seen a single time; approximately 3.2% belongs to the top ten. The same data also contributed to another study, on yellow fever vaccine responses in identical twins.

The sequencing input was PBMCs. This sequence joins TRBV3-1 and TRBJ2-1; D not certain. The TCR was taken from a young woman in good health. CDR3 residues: CASSQDWVGHEQFF. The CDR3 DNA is TGTGCCAGCAGCCAAGATTGGGTAGGCCATGAGCAGTTCTTC.